Listed below are T cell receptor beta chains from one sample, sequenced in a study of T cells after yellow fever vaccination. TCRdb re-derived calls from the 5' RACE reads in MiXCR, one entry per CDR3 protein. The sample lists about 360,000 distinct CDR3 sequences, around 6.5% seen once, with 15% in the top ten. This specimen was PBMCs, taken 5 days after the yellow fever booster vaccination. The receptors shown here come from a man younger than 40 who received the YFV17D yellow fever vaccine. CDR3s include the opening cysteine and the closing phenylalanine or tryptophan. The order of the fields is J gene, V gene, CDR3 protein.

J: TRBJ2-1; V: TRBV20-1; CDR3: CSASGLADNEQFF
J: TRBJ2-1; V: TRBV12-3/TRBV12-4; CDR3: CASRAGTGEKNEQFF
J: TRBJ2-7; V: TRBV7-2; CDR3: CASSGPTSYEQYF
J: TRBJ2-5; V: TRBV12-3/TRBV12-4; CDR3: CASSAGTRETQYF
J: TRBJ1-2; V: TRBV29-1; CDR3: CSVEGPSNYGYTF
J: TRBJ2-3; V: TRBV29-1; CDR3: CSGSAGPSTDTQYF
J: TRBJ1-2; V: TRBV7-8; CDR3: CASSPHGFYGYTF
J: TRBJ2-1; V: TRBV7-9; CDR3: CASGHGTSTFYNEQFF
J: TRBJ2-5; V: TRBV7-2; CDR3: CASSLKKSGLPYQETQYF
J: TRBJ2-5; V: TRBV5-1; CDR3: CASSFVREGETQYF
J: TRBJ2-3; V: TRBV12-3/TRBV12-4; CDR3: CASSPLHVVDGADTQYF
J: TRBJ2-7; V: TRBV7-8; CDR3: CASSVSGSGSYDQYF
J: TRBJ2-7; V: TRBV10-3; CDR3: CAISSTSGNAEQYF
J: TRBJ2-3; V: TRBV12-3/TRBV12-4; CDR3: CASRWGYTDTQYF
J: TRBJ1-2; V: TRBV7-9; CDR3: CASSTEAAGYTF
J: TRBJ2-1; V: TRBV28; CDR3: CASSSGRYEQFF
J: TRBJ1-4; V: TRBV28; CDR3: CASSLFTGGREKLFF
J: TRBJ1-6; V: TRBV24-1; CDR3: CATSDLEQGRSVSPLHF
J: TRBJ2-1; V: TRBV29-1; CDR3: CSGETARSSYNEQFF
J: TRBJ2-1; V: TRBV4-1; CDR3: CASSQRLDVNEQFF
J: TRBJ2-5; V: TRBV5-1; CDR3: CASSRTGTGETQYF
J: TRBJ2-5; V: TRBV5-5; CDR3: CASSLVLRGETQYF
J: TRBJ2-1; V: TRBV5-1; CDR3: CASSLARQVYNEQFF
J: TRBJ2-2; V: TRBV7-2; CDR3: CASSPRAQNTGELFF
J: TRBJ2-3; V: TRBV7-2; CDR3: CASSLTRWADTQYF
J: TRBJ2-3; V: TRBV27; CDR3: CASSFTGDTQYF
J: TRBJ2-7; V: TRBV5-1; CDR3: CASGLSYYEQYF
J: TRBJ2-1; V: TRBV29-1; CDR3: CSVRDSPNEQFF
J: TRBJ2-5; V: TRBV7-9; CDR3: CASSFLAVQETQYF
J: TRBJ2-7; V: TRBV12-3/TRBV12-4; CDR3: CASSFGGKSYEQYF
J: TRBJ2-5; V: TRBV24-1; CDR3: CATSGTGLQETQYF
J: TRBJ1-1; V: TRBV12-3/TRBV12-4; CDR3: CASAGSVEAEAFF
J: TRBJ2-2; V: TRBV19; CDR3: CASKRGRLAVSTGELFF
J: TRBJ2-2; V: TRBV10-3; CDR3: CAISAETANTGELFF